This is a list of T cell receptor beta chains from one sample in a study of OX40 agonist ivuxolimab in advanced cancers. Profiling relied on immunoSEQ multiplex PCR, and the TCRdb table lists in-frame clones only, not all of them. The sample holds about 69,000 clones, about 89% seen once. The source was CD4+ or CD8+ T cells sorted from blood, collected in a trial of the OX40 agonist ivuxolimab. These receptors came from an adult with an advanced solid tumor such as melanoma, head and neck, liver or kidney cancer. Both conserved end residues are part of each CDR3.

CDR3 protein: CAWTLGFLQETQYF
J gene: TRBJ2-5
V gene: TRBV30

CDR3 protein: CASSERGQSYEQYF
J gene: -
V gene: TRBV28

CDR3 protein: CASSLGTVEAFF
J gene: TRBJ1-1
V gene: TRBV7-9

CDR3 protein: CASSYYRDTNQPQHF
J gene: TRBJ1-5
V gene: TRBV6-6

CDR3 protein: CASSYSAQTLLSPLHF
J gene: TRBJ1-6
V gene: TRBV6-5

CDR3 protein: CASSTGLGTANEQFF
J gene: TRBJ2-1
V gene: TRBV19

CDR3 protein: CASSGPQRREQFF
J gene: TRBJ2-1
V gene: TRBV13

CDR3 protein: CASNPWDQAPETQYF
J gene: TRBJ2-5
V gene: TRBV7-2

CDR3 protein: CASSSPGFYGYTF
J gene: TRBJ1-2
V gene: TRBV7-9

CDR3 protein: CASSLDAHEQYF
J gene: TRBJ2-7
V gene: TRBV11-2

CDR3 protein: CASSPRDSSNQPQHF
J gene: TRBJ1-5
V gene: TRBV4-2

CDR3 protein: CASSQDAGSSYEQYF
J gene: TRBJ2-7
V gene: TRBV7-9

CDR3 protein: CASSPGTLYEQYF
J gene: TRBJ2-7
V gene: TRBV4-3

CDR3 protein: CASSFRDLMNTEAFF
J gene: TRBJ1-1
V gene: TRBV28

CDR3 protein: CASSYLGDTNTEAFF
J gene: TRBJ1-1
V gene: TRBV6-5

CDR3 protein: CASSVVAGGPVYEQFF
J gene: TRBJ2-1
V gene: TRBV9

CDR3 protein: CASSYSWGSSYEQYF
J gene: TRBJ2-7
V gene: TRBV6-5

CDR3 protein: CASSQDFQGEDYEQYF
J gene: TRBJ2-7
V gene: TRBV4-3

CDR3 protein: CASSQGGGTLGEQYF
J gene: TRBJ2-7
V gene: TRBV4-2

CDR3 protein: CASSEPQGAYNEQFF
J gene: TRBJ2-1
V gene: TRBV6-1

CDR3 protein: CASSLGGSAYGYTF
J gene: TRBJ1-2
V gene: TRBV7-2

CDR3 protein: CASSSSYEQYF
J gene: TRBJ2-7
V gene: TRBV27

CDR3 protein: CASSLPGRLNTEAFF
J gene: TRBJ1-1
V gene: TRBV5-5

CDR3 protein: CASSLSGTREQYF
J gene: TRBJ2-7
V gene: TRBV27

CDR3 protein: CASSLGLQTYNEQFF
J gene: TRBJ2-1
V gene: TRBV2

CDR3 protein: CASSIGGDYGYTF
J gene: TRBJ1-2
V gene: TRBV19

CDR3 protein: CASTTGTSVSYEQYF
J gene: TRBJ2-7
V gene: TRBV28

CDR3 protein: CASRPRQWGNEKLFF
J gene: TRBJ1-4
V gene: TRBV7-9